The clone carrying this T cell receptor beta chain was seen only a few times. Unique molecular identifiers were used in preparing the TCRbeta library. TCRdb redid the calling of the PCR reads with MiXCR, one entry per CDR3 protein. There are just under 550,000 distinct CDR3 sequences in the sample; 18% occur only once, and 3.3% lies in the top ten. Per the germline V gene, CDR1 is DFQATT and CDR2 is SNEGSKA (reference sequence). The CDR3 has 12 residues. V lost 2 bases and J 4 bases, leaving 9 bases between the germline ends. The sample originates from a study of T-cell reconstitution after alpha-beta-depleted transplantation in children.

Source: PBMCs from the stem cell graft donor, taken from the stem cell graft. The receptor was isolated from a human donor who donated a stem cell graft to a child with acute lymphoblastic leukemia. V usage is TRBV20-1 and J usage is TRBJ2-7, with a tentative D call TRBD2 (6 bases). CDR3 loop: CSARNGGYEQYF. The CDR3 coding sequence is TGCAGTGCTAGAAACGGGGGATACGAGCAGTACTTC.